One and the same sample provided the 9 T cell receptor beta chains below, sequenced in a study of control samples from healthy donors and cancer patients. Method: immunoSEQ multiplex PCR; TCRdb's copy keeps in-frame clones and lacks some. The top ten hold 1% of the sample, which has some 170,000 clones, 96% seen once. Sequencing was performed on blood. Receptors originate from a woman in her twenties or thirties in good health.

The V call is TRBV29-1, the J call TRBJ1-2, with D tentatively TRBD1 (5 bases). The CDR3 contains 12 residues. Germline V gene data show CDR1 as SQVTM and CDR2 as ANQGSEA. The V end lost 7 bases, the J end lost 7 bases, and 16 bases lay between the germline ends. CDR3 sequence (DNA): TGCAGCGGCGCCTTGGGGGTAGCTGGCTACACCTTC. Residues: CSGALGVAGYTF.

This clone was counted a single time. The J gene is TRBJ1-2, the V gene TRBV15; 9 nucleotides agree with TRBD1. V was pared by 3 bases and J by 4 bases, with 6 bases of the junction left unmatched. The length of the CDR3 is 15 residues. Germline V gene lookup returns CDR1 LNHNV and CDR2 YYDKDF (reference sequence). This CDR3 reads CATSSAPTGGYGYTF. The CDR3 nucleotides read TGTGCCACCAGCAGTGCCCCGACAGGGGGCTATGGCTACACCTTC. Filled out from reference TRBV15 and TRBJ1-2, the complete variable domain reads DAMVIQNPRYQVTQFGKPVTLSCSQTLNHNVMYWYQQKSSQAPKLLFHYYDKDFNNEADTPDNFQSRRPNTSFCFLDIRSPGLGDTAMYLCATSSAPTGGYGYTFGSGTRLTVV.

This clone was observed a single time. The CDR3: CASSVGGGLASAYNEQFF. For the CDR3, the DNA is TGTGCCAGCAGCGTAGGAGGGGGATTAGCCTCCGCATACAATGAGCAGTTCTTC. The V call is TRBV9, the J call TRBJ2-1; D possibly corresponds to TRBD1 (6 bases). The V gene's germline CDR1 is SGDLS and CDR2 YYNGEE. This CDR3 is 18 amino acids long. V shed 0 bases and J shed 4 bases, with 20 bases lying between them.

The chain recombines TRBV14 with TRBJ1-4; perhaps TRBD1 as D (6 bases). The CDR3 contains 17 residues. Germline loops: CDR1 SGHDN, CDR2 FVKESK. V was trimmed by 1 base and J by 0 bases, leaving 12 bases between them. The DNA for the CDR3 is TGTGCCAGCAGCCAAGGGTACACAGGGACAACTAATGAAAAACTGTTTTTT. Translation: CASSQGYTGTTNEKLFF.

V is TRBV7-9 and J is TRBJ2-5, with TRBD2 as a possible D gene (6 bases). The CDR3 has 15 residues. V lost 5 bases and J lost 4, with 17 bases in between. In germline, CDR1 is SEHNR, CDR2 FQNEAQ (reference sequence). CDR3 region: CASSPGVTQPETQYF. DNA for the CDR3: TGTGCCAGCAGCCCGGGAGTTACGCAACCAGAGACCCAGTACTTC.

The J gene is TRBJ2-1, the V gene TRBV6-4; D possibly corresponds to TRBD2 (5 bases). Deletions cut 4 bases from V and 8 bases from J, with 15 bases between. The germline CDR1 and CDR2 sequences are MRHNA and SNTAGT. This CDR3 is 14 amino acids long. The CDR3 region has the DNA TGTGCCAGCAGTGTTTCGGGAACTATAGATGAGCAGTTCTTC. This translates into CASSVSGTIDEQFF.

The V call is TRBV28, the J call TRBJ1-4; TRBD1 matches 7 bases. V was pared by 6 bases and J by 4 bases, with 5 bases of the junction left unmatched. The CDR3 totals 14 residues. Per germline, CDR1 MDHEN and CDR2 SYDVKM. The CDR3 loop is CASSPGQLNEKLFF. CDR3 nucleotide sequence: TGTGCCAGCAGCCCGGGACAGCTTAATGAAAAACTGTTTTTT.

J is TRBJ2-3 and V is TRBV7-9, with D possibly being TRBD1 (5 bases). Germline V gives CDR1 SEHNR, CDR2 FQNEAQ (reference sequence). The CDR3 sequence is 16 residues long. Trimming removed 2 bases from V and 0 bases from J, with 12 bases in between. The CDR3 DNA reads TGTGCCAGCAGCTTATCGGCAGGGTCTAGCACAGATACGCAGTATTTT. Translation gives CASSLSAGSSTDTQYF.

The chain has TRBV4-1 and TRBJ1-1; tentative D call: TRBD1 (5 bases). Trimming stripped 0 bases from V and 4 bases from J, with 18 bases between. The CDR3 has 17 amino acids. CDR1 and CDR2 from the germline V gene are MGHRA and YSYEKL. CDR3 DNA: TGCGCCAGCAGCCAAGATGGGGCAGGGTTATTGGCCACTGAAGCTTTCTTT. This codes for CASSQDGAGLLATEAFF.